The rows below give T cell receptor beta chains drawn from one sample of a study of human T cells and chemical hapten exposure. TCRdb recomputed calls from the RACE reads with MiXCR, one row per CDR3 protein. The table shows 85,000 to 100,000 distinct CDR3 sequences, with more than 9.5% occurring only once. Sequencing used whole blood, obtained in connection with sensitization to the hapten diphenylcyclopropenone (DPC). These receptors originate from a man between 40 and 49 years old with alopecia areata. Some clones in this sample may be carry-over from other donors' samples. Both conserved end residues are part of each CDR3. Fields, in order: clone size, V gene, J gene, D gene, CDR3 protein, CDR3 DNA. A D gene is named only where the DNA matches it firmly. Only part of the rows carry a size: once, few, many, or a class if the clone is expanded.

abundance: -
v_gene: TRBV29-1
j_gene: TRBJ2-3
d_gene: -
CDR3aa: CSARPPAGTDTQYF
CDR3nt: TGCAGCGCCCGGCCCCCGGCGGGCACAGATACGCAGTATTTT

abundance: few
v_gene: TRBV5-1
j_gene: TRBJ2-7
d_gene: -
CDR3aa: CASSLESPARWSHEQYF
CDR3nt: TGCGCCAGCAGCTTGGAGAGTCCAGCCCGTTGGTCCCACGAGCAGTACTTC

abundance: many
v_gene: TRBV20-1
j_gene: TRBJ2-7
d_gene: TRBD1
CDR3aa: CSAYPGQTYEQYF
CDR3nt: TGCAGTGCCTACCCGGGACAGACTTACGAGCAGTACTTC

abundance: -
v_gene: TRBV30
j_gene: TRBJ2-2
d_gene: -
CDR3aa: CAWSVLFPGELFF
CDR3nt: TGTGCCTGGAGTGTACTCTTCCCCGGGGAGCTGTTTTTT

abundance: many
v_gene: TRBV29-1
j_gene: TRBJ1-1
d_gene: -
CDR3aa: CSVGHMNTEAFF
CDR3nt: TGCAGCGTTGGACATATGAACACTGAAGCTTTCTTT

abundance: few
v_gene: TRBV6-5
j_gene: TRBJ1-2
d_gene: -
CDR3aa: CASSLTGALNYGYTF
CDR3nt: TGTGCCAGCAGTTTAACGGGGGCCTTAAACTATGGCTACACCTTC

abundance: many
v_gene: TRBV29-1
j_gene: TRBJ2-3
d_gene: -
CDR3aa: CSVDGGISTDTQYF
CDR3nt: TGCAGCGTTGACGGTGGAATCAGCACAGATACGCAGTATTTT

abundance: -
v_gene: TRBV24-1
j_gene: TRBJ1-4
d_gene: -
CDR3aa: CATSVGAQQNEKLFF
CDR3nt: TGTGCCACCAGTGTTGGGGCGCAGCAGAATGAAAAACTGTTTTTT

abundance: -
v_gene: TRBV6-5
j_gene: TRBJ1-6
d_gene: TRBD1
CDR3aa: CASSRRRQGRSPLHF
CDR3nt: TGCGCCAGCAGCCGCCGGAGACAGGGACGTTCACCCCTCCACTTT

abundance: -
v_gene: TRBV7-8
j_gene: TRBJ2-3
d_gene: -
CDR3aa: CASRLGGLVTDTQYF
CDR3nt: TGTGCCAGCAGGTTGGGGGGACTCGTCACAGATACGCAGTATTTT

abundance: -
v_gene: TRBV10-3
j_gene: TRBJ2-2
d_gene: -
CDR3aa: CAIRGTGKGYTGELFF
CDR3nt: TGTGCCATCAGGGGTACAGGTAAAGGGTACACCGGGGAGCTGTTTTTT

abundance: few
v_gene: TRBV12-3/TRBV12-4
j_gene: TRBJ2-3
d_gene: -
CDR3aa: CASSFQQARDTQYF
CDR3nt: TGTGCCAGCAGTTTTCAGCAGGCCCGGGATACGCAGTATTTT

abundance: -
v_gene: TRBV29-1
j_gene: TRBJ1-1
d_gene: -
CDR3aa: CSVGRQQNTEAFF
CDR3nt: TGCAGCGTTGGTCGACAGCAGAACACTGAAGCTTTCTTT

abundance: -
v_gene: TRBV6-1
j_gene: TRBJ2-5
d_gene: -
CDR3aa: CASRRVASLQETQYF
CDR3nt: TGTGCCAGCAGGAGGGTAGCGTCTCTCCAAGAGACCCAGTACTTC

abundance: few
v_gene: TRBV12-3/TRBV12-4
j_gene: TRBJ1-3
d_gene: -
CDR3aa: CASTLNQGNTIYF
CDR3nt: TGTGCCAGCACCTTAAATCAGGGAAACACCATATATTTT

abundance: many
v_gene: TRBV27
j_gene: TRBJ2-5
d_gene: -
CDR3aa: CASSLRDRVRQETQYF
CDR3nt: TGTGCCAGCAGTTTAAGGGATCGGGTACGCCAAGAGACCCAGTACTTC

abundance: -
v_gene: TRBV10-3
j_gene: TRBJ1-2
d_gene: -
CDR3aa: CAISERRAGYTF
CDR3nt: TGTGCCATCAGTGAGAGAAGGGCCGGCTACACCTTC

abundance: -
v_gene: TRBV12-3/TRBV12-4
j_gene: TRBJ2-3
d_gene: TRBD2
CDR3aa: CASSNVAGKEYF
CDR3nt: TGTGCCAGCAGTAACGTAGCGGGTAAGGAGTATTTT

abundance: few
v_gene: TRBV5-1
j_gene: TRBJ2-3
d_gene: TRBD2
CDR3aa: CASSGGLARADTQYF
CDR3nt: TGCGCCAGCAGCGGGGGACTAGCGCGCGCAGATACGCAGTATTTT

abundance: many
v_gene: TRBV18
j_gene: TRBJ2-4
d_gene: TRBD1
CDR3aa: CASSGTGKNIQYF
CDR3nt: TGTGCCAGCTCGGGGACAGGGAAAAACATTCAGTACTTC

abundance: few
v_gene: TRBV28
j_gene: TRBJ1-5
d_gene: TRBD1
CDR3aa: CATIGTANQPQHF
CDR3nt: TGTGCCACCATAGGGACAGCCAATCAGCCCCAGCATTTT

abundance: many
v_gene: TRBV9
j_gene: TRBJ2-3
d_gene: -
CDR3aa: CASTPGVLTDTQYF
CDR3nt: TGTGCCAGCACCCCAGGGGTCCTCACAGATACGCAGTATTTT

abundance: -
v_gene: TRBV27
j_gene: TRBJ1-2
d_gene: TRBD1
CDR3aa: CASSSNRGSYGYTF
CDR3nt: TGTGCCAGCAGTTCCAACAGGGGGTCCTATGGCTACACCTTC

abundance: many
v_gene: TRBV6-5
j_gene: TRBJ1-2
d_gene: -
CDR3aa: CASSRDMSDGYTF
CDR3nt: TGTGCCAGCAGTCGCGATATGTCTGATGGCTACACCTTC

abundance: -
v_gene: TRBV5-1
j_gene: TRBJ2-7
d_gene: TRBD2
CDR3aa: CASSLALAGPSEQYF
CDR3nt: TGCGCCAGCAGCTTGGCCCTAGCGGGACCCTCCGAGCAGTACTTC

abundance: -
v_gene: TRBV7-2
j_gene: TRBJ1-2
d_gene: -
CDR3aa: CASSLAGGAGYGYTF
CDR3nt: TGTGCCAGCAGCTTAGCGGGGGGCGCAGGATATGGCTACACCTTC

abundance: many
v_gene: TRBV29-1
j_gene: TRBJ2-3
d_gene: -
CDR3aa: CSVDIATSTDTQYF
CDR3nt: TGCAGCGTTGATATAGCGACTAGCACAGATACGCAGTATTTT

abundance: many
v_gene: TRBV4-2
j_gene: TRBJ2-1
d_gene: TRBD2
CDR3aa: CASSQGGDWGLDEQFF
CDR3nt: TGTGCCAGCAGCCAGGGGGGGGACTGGGGTCTAGATGAGCAGTTCTTC

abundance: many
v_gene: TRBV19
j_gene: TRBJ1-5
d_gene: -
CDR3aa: CASSILGSNQPQHF
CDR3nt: TGTGCCAGTAGTATCTTGGGTAGCAATCAGCCCCAGCATTTT

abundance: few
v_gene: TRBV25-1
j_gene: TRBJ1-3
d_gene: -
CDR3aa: CASSKDRSSGNTIYF
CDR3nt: TGTGCCAGCAGTAAGGACCGCAGCTCTGGAAACACCATATATTTT

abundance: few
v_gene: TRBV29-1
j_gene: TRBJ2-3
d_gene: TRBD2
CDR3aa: CSVELAGTDTQYF
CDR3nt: TGCAGCGTTGAACTAGCGGGAACAGATACGCAGTATTTT

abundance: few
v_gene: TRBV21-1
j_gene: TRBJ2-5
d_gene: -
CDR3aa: CASSKRGRDLPQETQYF
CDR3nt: TGTGCCAGCAGCAAAAGAGGACGGGACTTACCCCAAGAGACCCAGTACTTC

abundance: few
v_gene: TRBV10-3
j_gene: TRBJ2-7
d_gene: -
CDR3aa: CAISESSSLDEQYF
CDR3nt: TGTGCCATCAGTGAGTCTTCTAGTTTGGACGAGCAGTACTTC

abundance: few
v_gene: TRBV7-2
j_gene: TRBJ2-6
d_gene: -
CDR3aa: CASSREGPGANVLTF
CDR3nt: TGTGCCAGCAGCCGAGAAGGGCCTGGGGCCAACGTCCTGACTTTC

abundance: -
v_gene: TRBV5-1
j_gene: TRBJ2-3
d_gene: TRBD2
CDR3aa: CASSFGLAGRTDTQYF
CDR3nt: TGCGCCAGCAGCTTCGGACTAGCGGGACGCACAGATACGCAGTATTTT

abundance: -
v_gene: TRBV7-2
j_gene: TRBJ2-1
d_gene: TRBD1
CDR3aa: CASSFNPGQGEQFF
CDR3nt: TGTGCCAGCAGCTTCAATCCGGGACAGGGCGAGCAGTTCTTC

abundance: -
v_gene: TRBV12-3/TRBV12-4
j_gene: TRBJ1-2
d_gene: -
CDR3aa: CASSLMGLDGYTF
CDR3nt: TGTGCCAGCAGTTTAATGGGACTCGATGGCTACACCTTC

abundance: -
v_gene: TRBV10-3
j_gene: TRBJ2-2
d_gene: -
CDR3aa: CAIRPGENTGELFF
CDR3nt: TGTGCCATCCGTCCAGGGGAAAACACCGGGGAGCTGTTTTTT

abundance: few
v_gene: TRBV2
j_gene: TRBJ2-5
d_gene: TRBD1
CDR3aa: CASYPRTGQETQYF
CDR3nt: TGTGCCAGCTACCCCCGGACAGGGCAAGAGACCCAGTACTTC

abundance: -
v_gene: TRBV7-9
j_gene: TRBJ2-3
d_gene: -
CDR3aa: CASSLGAWETDTQYF
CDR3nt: TGTGCCAGCAGCTTAGGAGCGTGGGAGACAGATACGCAGTATTTT

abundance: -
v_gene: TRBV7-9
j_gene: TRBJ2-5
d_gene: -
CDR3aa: CASSQAQFQETQYF
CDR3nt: TGTGCCAGCAGCCAAGCGCAGTTCCAAGAGACCCAGTACTTC

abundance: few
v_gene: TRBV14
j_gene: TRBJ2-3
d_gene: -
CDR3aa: CASSQDRVGLLSTDTQYF
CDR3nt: TGTGCCAGCAGCCAAGATCGGGTAGGACTCCTGAGCACAGATACGCAGTATTTT

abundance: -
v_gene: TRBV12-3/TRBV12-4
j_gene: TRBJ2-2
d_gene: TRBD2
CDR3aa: CASSLIPSGLTGELFF
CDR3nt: TGTGCCAGCAGTTTGATCCCTAGCGGACTTACCGGGGAGCTGTTTTTT

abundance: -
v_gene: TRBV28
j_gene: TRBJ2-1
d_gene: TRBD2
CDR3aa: CASSFWREGANEQFF
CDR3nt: TGTGCCAGCAGTTTCTGGCGGGAGGGAGCCAATGAGCAGTTCTTC

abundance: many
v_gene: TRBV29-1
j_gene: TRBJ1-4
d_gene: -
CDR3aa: CSVEDAYPGSEKLFF
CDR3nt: TGCAGCGTTGAAGATGCCTATCCCGGGAGTGAAAAACTGTTTTTT

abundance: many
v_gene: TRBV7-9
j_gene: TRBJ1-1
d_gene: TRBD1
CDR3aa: CASSLAGGGRSEAFF
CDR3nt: TGTGCCAGCAGCCTAGCAGGGGGTGGGCGATCTGAAGCTTTCTTT

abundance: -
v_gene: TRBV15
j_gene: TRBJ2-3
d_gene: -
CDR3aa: CATSRVTWRDTDTQYF
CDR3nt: TGTGCCACCAGCAGAGTTACCTGGCGGGATACAGATACGCAGTATTTT

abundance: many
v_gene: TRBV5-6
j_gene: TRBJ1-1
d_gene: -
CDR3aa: CASSPDTNGNTEAFF
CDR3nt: TGTGCCAGCAGCCCAGACACAAATGGTAACACTGAAGCTTTCTTT

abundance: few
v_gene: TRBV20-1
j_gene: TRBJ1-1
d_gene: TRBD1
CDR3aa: CSAPSGTGLLTEAFF
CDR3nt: TGCAGTGCTCCGTCCGGGACAGGGCTTTTGACTGAAGCTTTCTTT

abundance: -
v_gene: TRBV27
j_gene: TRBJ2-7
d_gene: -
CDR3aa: CASGYEQYF
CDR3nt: TGTGCCAGCGGCTACGAGCAGTACTTC

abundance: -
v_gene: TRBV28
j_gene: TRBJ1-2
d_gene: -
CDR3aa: CASSLSGRDYGYTF
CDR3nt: TGTGCCAGCAGTTTGTCAGGGAGAGACTATGGCTACACCTTC

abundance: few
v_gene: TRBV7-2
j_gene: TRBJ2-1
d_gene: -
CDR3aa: CASSLDFSSYNEQFF
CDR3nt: TGTGCCAGCAGCTTAGATTTTAGCTCCTACAATGAGCAGTTCTTC

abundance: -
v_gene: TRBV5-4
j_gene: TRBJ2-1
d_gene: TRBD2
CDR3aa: CAIEGLAGVANEQFF
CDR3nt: TGTGCCATCGAGGGACTAGCGGGAGTTGCCAATGAGCAGTTCTTC

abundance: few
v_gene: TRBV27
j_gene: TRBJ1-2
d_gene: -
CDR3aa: CASSFLPGPLGSNYGYTF
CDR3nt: TGTGCCAGCAGTTTCCTCCCAGGACCTCTCGGATCTAACTATGGCTACACCTTC

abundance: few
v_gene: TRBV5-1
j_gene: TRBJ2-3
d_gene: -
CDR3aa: CASSLVGQDTQYF
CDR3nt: TGCGCCAGCAGCTTGGTTGGGCAAGATACGCAGTATTTT

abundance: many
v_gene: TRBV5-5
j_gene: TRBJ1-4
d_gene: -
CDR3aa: CASSLDGRDREKLFF
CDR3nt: TGTGCCAGCAGCTTGGACGGGCGGGACCGTGAAAAACTGTTTTTT

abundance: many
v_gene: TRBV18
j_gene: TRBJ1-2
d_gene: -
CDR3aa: CASSPDSGTRVVYAF
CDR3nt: TGTGCCAGCTCACCGGATTCCGGGACCCGAGTGGTTTATGCCTTC

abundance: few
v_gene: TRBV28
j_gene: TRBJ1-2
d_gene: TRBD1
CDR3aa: CASSLIGQGRSHYGYTF
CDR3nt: TGTGCCAGCAGTCTCATTGGACAGGGGAGGTCTCACTATGGCTACACCTTC